The entry that follows covers one T cell receptor beta chain sequence. The V segment lost 3 bases and the J segment 2 bases; nucleotides outside the gene matches: 3. The V gene's germline CDR1 is MNHNS and CDR2 SASEGT. This CDR3 has 14 residues. Primers: 60 Vbeta forward and 13 Jbeta reverse. TCRdb's copy holds only in-frame clones and misses some; the assay was immunoSEQ multiplex PCR. The sample yields tens of thousands of clones, 75% to 85% seen once. This entry is derived from a study of cytomegalovirus exposure and HLA in healthy donors. The chain recombines TRBV6-1 with TRBJ2-5; 7 positions match TRBD1. This TCR was recovered from a man in his fifties in good health and CMV-seropositive. Sample: PBMCs. DNA of the CDR3: TGTGCCAGCAGTGAGGGACAGTTGCAAGAGACCCAGTACTTC. Its translation is CASSEGQLQETQYF.